This T cell receptor beta chain was obtained from a study of siplizumab effects on memory and regulatory T cells (dated by TCRdb to between 2017 and 2020). In terms of the full investigation: The study looked at the effect of siplizumab, an anti-CD2 antibody, on alloreactive T-cell subsets in allogeneic mixed lymphocyte reactions made from human PBMCs. Summary of the overall study and its limitations: Among mappable alloreactive CD4+ clones, an average Treg-derived fraction of less than 70% was observed with siplizumab, compared with more than 25% in control reactions. Whether proliferating Tregs from siplizumab cultures were suppressive was not functionally confirmed. Unstimulated naive T cells appeared to be more diverse than memory T cells, and naive cells seemed to make a substantial contribution to the alloresponse. For roughly 75-96% of proliferating CD4+ or CD8+ clones, no naive or memory phenotype could be assigned. Because sequences below about 10^-5 frequency were poorly captured, only a minor fraction of alloreactive clones could be mapped to unstimulated subsets. The cumulative frequency of alloreactive sequences that could be traced back to unstimulated CD4+ memory T cells was significantly reduced by siplizumab.

Library preparation was by the immunoSEQ multiplex PCR assay. About 10^5 TCR templates per sample were assayed on the deep sequencing platform. Genomic DNA extracted from sorted T cells was used for TCRbeta CDR3 sequencing. The original methods were these. The R programming language was used for clonal analysis of the TCRbeta CDR3 data. Alloreactive CD4+ and CD8+ clones were identified by comparing unstimulated samples to CFSE-low samples taken after the reaction. Alloreactive CD4+ clones were assigned to regulatory or non-regulatory origin by matching sequences to sorted unstimulated Treg and non-Treg repertoires. Here the immuneACCESS table is served through TCRdb, limited to in-frame sequences with V and J called. Missing clones are a known gap in these copies; in checked studies unresolved V genes cover under half, and the rest lacks a known reason. V, J and clone size reflect that table, while D and trimming were determined from the DNA. Present in this sample are approximately 100,000 clones, 91% of which were seen just once. The top ten constitute just over 2.5% of the sample.

Sorted unstimulated T cells and proliferating T cells recovered from mixed lymphocyte reactions underwent TCRbeta CDR3 sequencing. Fresh whole blood from around 11 HLA-typed healthy donors was used to isolate PBMCs. To note about this clone: Its specific antigen is unknown. No much larger clone is present one base from it, and per-base qualities are unavailable.

Taken from cysteine to phenylalanine, the CDR3 has 14 residues. Here the CDR3 DNA is all that survives: 42 bases in frame from base 1. The germline V gene sets CDR1 to SGDLS and CDR2 to YYNGEE. V sheds 8 bases and J sheds 11 bases, leaving 23 bases between their ends. This clonotype was obtained from a human donor in good health. Some clones in this sample may be carry-over from other donors' samples. The chain couples TRBV9 to TRBJ2-4; matching of 6 bases hints at TRBD1 as the D gene. Source material: CD4+ T cells sorted from blood. The sequence in DNA is TGTGCCAGTCTGGAGTCCCGACAGGTAAGGGTTCAGTACTTC. Its amino acids are CASLESRQVRVQYF.